This TCR beta chain originates from a study of technical replicates of blood from a few donors. Libraries were prepared by immunoSEQ multiplex PCR; TCRdb keeps only in-frame clonotypes and omits some of them. The sample comprises under 100,000 clones, approximately 94% of which are singletons, and 0.25% rests with the top ten. This CDR3 spans 15 amino acids. The germline gives CDR1 MRHNA, CDR2 SNTAGT. V shed 2 bases, J shed 4 bases, and the junction held 1 base outside the gene matches. The chain employs TRBV6-4 and TRBJ2-3; 12 bases map to TRBD2. The clonotype comes from a human donor in good health. The source material was T cells isolated from PBMCs. CDR3 nucleotide sequence: TGTGCCAGCAGTGACCTAGCGGGGGGGTCAGATACGCAGTATTTT. Protein product: CASSDLAGGSDTQYF.